These T cell receptor beta chains were read from a single sample in a study of blood T cell repertoires in COVID-19. Sequencing was performed with immunoSEQ multiplex PCR; in TCRdb, only in-frame clones are kept and a portion is missing. Of 6,200 or so clones in the sample, over 70% were seen once. Source material: peripheral blood. The origin of the receptors is a man aged 55 to 70 with acute or convalescent COVID-19. Each CDR3 is given with its conserved first and last residue.

V	J	CDR3
TRBV18	TRBJ2-3	CASSPIAGGAADTQYF
TRBV2	TRBJ1-1	CASSTQSQGEGANTEAFF
TRBV3-1/TRBV3-2	TRBJ2-5	CASSPGQGRVQYF
TRBV5-1	TRBJ2-5	CASCDLGSNQETQYF
TRBV9	TRBJ2-1	CASSASGRALDEQFF
TRBV7-6	TRBJ2-2	CASSSGTGITGELFF
TRBV7-2	TRBJ1-5	CASSLGAPSNQPQHF
TRBV6-2/TRBV6-3	TRBJ1-1	CASSYKSGTGGLENTEAFF
TRBV3-1/TRBV3-2	TRBJ1-2	CASSQDGTGGGYTF
TRBV30	TRBJ1-1	CAWTGGHTEAFF
TRBV3-1/TRBV3-2	TRBJ2-5	CASSQDPGQGLQETQYF
TRBV12-3/TRBV12-4	TRBJ1-5	CASSFSNQPQHF
TRBV30	TRBJ1-3	CAWRKTGAGNTIYF
TRBV15	TRBJ1-1	CATSRDPMNTEAFF
TRBV30	TRBJ1-1	CAWSSQTPNTEAFF
TRBV5-1	TRBJ1-2	CASSWDNFYGYTF
TRBV5-6	TRBJ1-1	CASSLWTGGEGEAFF
TRBV6-1	TRBJ1-3	CASSEASTGNTIYF
TRBV7-2	TRBJ1-2	CASSPYIFGSALYGYTF
TRBV7-9	TRBJ2-7	CASSTTGLEQYF
TRBV7-2	TRBJ2-5	CASSLASFGLAEQETQYF
TRBV29-1	TRBJ2-1	CSVDTSGTYNEQFF
TRBV6-5	TRBJ2-7	CASSSSGYEQYF
TRBV6-5	TRBJ2-4	CASRLAGGANIQYF
TRBV5-1	TRBJ2-1	CASSLGSSAGVSEQFF
TRBV10-3	TRBJ1-2	CAISESRGLTF
TRBV5-8	TRBJ2-3	CASSRGAGTHTDTQYF
TRBV7-2	TRBJ2-3	CASSRGEGGRGTQYF
TRBV10-3	TRBJ1-1	CAISQTGVNTEAFF
TRBV30	TRBJ2-3	CACRGLVSTDTQYF
TRBV6-2/TRBV6-3	TRBJ2-1	CASSFGLAGAYEQFF